This is a list of T cell receptor beta chains from one sample in a study of cytomegalovirus exposure and HLA in healthy donors. Method: immunoSEQ multiplex PCR; TCRdb's copy keeps in-frame clones and lacks some. The clone table shows around 210,000 clones, with the ten largest holding around 0.95%. Sequenced input: PBMCs. These receptors were obtained from a woman aged 30 to 39 in good health and CMV-seropositive. The CDR3 runs from the conserved cysteine through the conserved F or W. The D gene is left open where the match is weak.

D gene	J gene	V gene	CDR3 DNA	CDR3 protein
-	TRBJ2-1	TRBV14	TGTGCCAGCAGCCACTGGAATCCCATGGACAGTTACAATGAGCAGTTCTTC	CASSHWNPMDSYNEQFF
-	TRBJ2-6	TRBV5-1	TGCGCCAGCAGCTTGAGTCCTGACACCCGCTCTGGGGCCAACGTCCTGACTTTC	CASSLSPDTRSGANVLTF
-	TRBJ1-1	TRBV2	TGTGCCAGCAGTGGTTTAGCTGAGGCTTTCTTT	CASSGLAEAFF
-	TRBJ2-2	TRBV12-5	TGTGCTAGTGGTTTGGTACGGGGGAACACCGGGGAGCTGTTTTTT	CASGLVRGNTGELFF
TRBD1	TRBJ1-1	TRBV7-2	TGTGCCAGCAGCTTAGCGAGGTCGACAGGGCGGAACACTGAAGCTTTCTTT	CASSLARSTGRNTEAFF
-	TRBJ2-6	TRBV18	TGTGCCAGCTCACCTCGGGGTAGTGGGGTCTCTGGGGCCAACGTCCTGACTTTC	CASSPRGSGVSGANVLTF
TRBD1	TRBJ2-7	TRBV2	TGTGCCAGCAATAACGGACAGGGGGGACACGAGCAGTACTTC	CASNNGQGGHEQYF
-	TRBJ2-3	TRBV11-2	TGTGCCAGCAGCTTAGATTTGACCGGGGGAACTTTT	CASSLDLTGGTF
TRBD1	TRBJ2-7	TRBV11-3	TGTGCCAGCAGCTTAGACCGGGACAGCTCCTCCGAGCAGTACTTC	CASSLDRDSSSEQYF
TRBD2	TRBJ2-1	TRBV27	TGTGCCAGCAGTTCGACGGGGGGGCATCAAGAGCAGTTCTTC	CASSSTGGHQEQFF
TRBD1	TRBJ1-1	TRBV18	TGTGCCAGCTCACCAGGACAGGGGAAAACTGAAGCTTTCTTT	CASSPGQGKTEAFF
TRBD1	TRBJ1-5	TRBV30	TGTGCCTGGAGTGCCGGGACAGGGGGGAATCAGCCCCAGCATTTT	CAWSAGTGGNQPQHF
-	TRBJ2-3	TRBV5-4	TGTGCCACTGCTCCCGCGGGGTTAACAGATACGCAGTATTTT	CATAPAGLTDTQYF
-	TRBJ2-3	TRBV2	TGTGCCAGCAGTGGGGCCACAGATACGCAGTATTTT	CASSGATDTQYF
TRBD2	TRBJ2-7	TRBV5-4	TGTGCCAGCAGCCCTACCCTGCTAGCGGGAGAGTACGAGCAGTACTTC	CASSPTLLAGEYEQYF
TRBD1	TRBJ2-7	TRBV10-1	TGCGCCAGCAGGAGACTCGCTCCGGGACAGGGTTCCCCCTCGGACCACGAGCAGTACTTC	CASRRLAPGQGSPSDHEQYF
-	TRBJ2-5	TRBV5-4	TGTGCCAGCAGCGGTCCGGGGGGCCGAGGTGAGACCCAGTACTTC	CASSGPGGRGETQYF
-	TRBJ1-4	TRBV23-1	TGCGCCAGCAGTCAATCAAGTGTCACAGGGTTCGTAGGAAAACTGTTTTTT	CASSQSSVTGFVGKLFF